Listed below are T cell receptor beta chains from one sample, sequenced in a study of OX40 agonist ivuxolimab in advanced cancers. The repertoire was sequenced with immunoSEQ multiplex PCR; TCRdb's copy has only in-frame clones and lacks some. The data hold tens of thousands of clones, with about 88% observed a single time. Sequenced here: CD4+ or CD8+ T cells sorted from blood, sampled in a trial of the OX40 agonist ivuxolimab. Every receptor here comes from an adult with an advanced solid tumor such as melanoma, head and neck, liver or kidney cancer. CDR3s include the opening cysteine and the closing phenylalanine or tryptophan. The D gene is left open where the match is weak. The listing skips clone size in some rows; elsewhere it reads once, few, many or a size class.

D gene	V gene	J gene	clone size	CDR3 DNA	CDR3 protein
NA	TRBV29-1	TRBJ2-1	NA	TGCATCATAACCGCTCGGGGCGCCGGCTCCTACAATGAGCAGTTCTTC	CIITARGAGSYNEQFF
NA	TRBV30	TRBJ1-4	NA	TGTGCCTGGAGTGTGGCAAGGAATGAAAAACTGTTTTTT	CAWSVARNEKLFF
NA	TRBV30	TRBJ1-4	NA	TGTGCCCGCTCGGTAGGGTCCACCTTTGCAACTAATGAAAAACTGTTTTTT	CARSVGSTFATNEKLFF
TRBD2	TRBV19	TRBJ2-7	once	TGTGCCAGTAGAGGCGGGACTAGCGGAACCTACGAGCAGTACTTC	CASRGGTSGTYEQYF
NA	TRBV10-2	TRBJ2-7	NA	TGCGCCGCGGGAAACTACTTACAGCGTCTAAGGGGCGAGCAGTACTTC	CAAGNYLQRLRGEQYF
TRBD1	TRBV28	TRBJ2-2	NA	TGTGCCACCCGGACAGGCCTCACCGGGGAGCTGTTTTTT	CATRTGLTGELFF
NA	TRBV11-1	TRBJ1-1	once	TGTGCCAGCAGCCCCCTCCGGGGCGCCACTGAAGCTTTCTTT	CASSPLRGATEAFF
TRBD2	TRBV6-1	TRBJ2-2	NA	TGTGCCAGCAGTGAAATAGCGGGGTTTACCGGGGAGCTGTTTTTT	CASSEIAGFTGELFF
NA	TRBV7-3	TRBJ1-6	once	TGTGCCAGCAGCTTACTTAGCATACAAGTTAGATATAATTCACCCCTCCACTTT	CASSLLSIQVRYNSPLHF
NA	TRBV5-5	TRBJ1-3	NA	TGTGCCAGCACCCTGGACCGGGGGGCTGGAAACACCATATATTTT	CASTLDRGAGNTIYF